Shown below are 17 T cell receptor beta chains from a single sample sequenced in a study of cytomegalovirus exposure and HLA in healthy donors. The PCR used 60 Vbeta and 13 Jbeta primers. Using immunoSEQ multiplex PCR, the repertoire was profiled, and TCRdb retains in-frame clones only, with some absent. The sample holds approximately 160,000 clones, almost 80% seen once. The sequenced sample was PBMCs. These TCRs come from a male donor in good health and CMV-seronegative.

The chain has TRBV7-6 and TRBJ2-2, with D perhaps TRBD2 (7 bases). Trimming took off 3 bases at V and 3 bases at J, with 14 bases between the two ends. The length of the CDR3 is 16 residues. The germline V gene has CDR1 SGHVS and CDR2 FNYEAQ. Here the CDR3 DNA reads TGTGCCAGCAGCTTGGACGGGGGGCGGGACACCGGGGAGCTGTTTTTT. Translated: CASSLDGGRDTGELFF.

The chain links TRBV11-3 to TRBJ2-7; D possibly corresponds to TRBD2 (5 bases). Germline V CDR1 and CDR2: SGHNT, YENEEA. The CDR3 totals 14 residues. V was cut by 5 bases and J by 0 bases, with 11 bases left in between. CDR3 nucleotides: TGTGCCAGCAGCCTTTTCCGGGGCTCCTACGAGCAGTACTTC. It is translated as CASSLFRGSYEQYF.

The V call is TRBV7-2, the J call TRBJ2-7, with unresolved D. V lost 4 bases and J 0 bases, leaving 10 bases between the germline ends. Germline CDR1 SGHTA, CDR2 FQGNSA. The CDR3 sequence is 14 residues long. The CDR3 coding sequence is TGTGCCAGCAGCTCTCCTACGAGCTCCTACGAGCAGTACTTC. It translates to CASSSPTSSYEQYF.

This sequence joins TRBV25-1 and TRBJ2-1; D is possibly TRBD1 (8 bases). CDR3 length equals 16 residues. Trimming took off 4 bases at V and 3 bases at J, with 16 bases between the two ends. Germline-derived CDR1 and CDR2 are MGHDK and SYGVNS. CDR3 protein: CASSGGGTGGYNEQFF. The DNA for the CDR3 is TGTGCCAGCAGTGGGGGAGGGACAGGCGGCTACAATGAGCAGTTCTTC.

The chain employs TRBV7-9 and TRBJ2-6; TRBD1 matches at 11 bases. J was trimmed by 1 base and V by 4 bases; bases with no gene match: 6. The CDR3 contains 18 residues. Germline CDR1 is SEHNR and CDR2 is FQNEAQ (reference sequence). CDR3 DNA sequence: TGTGCCAGCAGCTCACCCGGGACAGGGGGGTCTGGGGCCAACGTCCTGACTTTC. Translated, it gives CASSSPGTGGSGANVLTF.

The chain has TRBV7-2 and TRBJ2-3, with TRBD1 matching over 7 bases. The V gene end was trimmed by 6 bases and the J gene end by 3 bases; junction bases not matched to a gene: 9. The CDR3 loop spans 15 amino acids. Germline CDR1 reads SGHTA; CDR2 reads FQGNSA. CDR3 in amino acids: CASRQDRVATDTQYF. CDR3 nucleotides: TGTGCCAGCAGACAAGACAGGGTAGCTACAGATACGCAGTATTTT.

The chain links TRBV9 to TRBJ2-1; 7 bases are a match to TRBD2. Unmatched junction bases numbered 9, after V lost 0 bases and J lost 9 bases. The germline V gene encodes CDR1 SGDLS and CDR2 YYNGEE. This CDR3 is 15 amino acids long. This chain's CDR3 is CASSVAGRAAGEQFF. In nucleotides, the CDR3 is TGTGCCAGCAGCGTAGCGGGGAGGGCCGCGGGTGAGCAGTTCTTC.

As DNA, the CDR3 is TGTGCCACCAGCAGGGATCTAGCGGGAGGTAACACCGGGGAGCTGTTTTTT. Amino acid sequence: CATSRDLAGGNTGELFF. The genes are TRBV15 and TRBJ2-2; 11 bases line up with TRBD2. Germline V gene lookup returns CDR1 LNHNV and CDR2 YYDKDF (reference sequence). The CDR3 length is 17 residues. V lost 3 bases and J lost 2; bases outside the gene matches: 5.

The chain carries TRBV19 and TRBJ1-1; D possibly corresponds to TRBD1 (6 bases). Looked up from germline, CDR1 is LNHDA and CDR2 is SQIVND (reference sequence). The CDR3 sequence is 14 residues long. The V and J ends lost 1 base and 7 bases respectively, with 13 bases between them. The CDR3 nucleotides read TGTGCCAGTAGTATAGGGTCAGGGGAGAGTGAAGCTTTCTTT. Its translation: CASSIGSGESEAFF.

This clone was seen once. This CDR3 reads CASSRRGAGTQETQYF. In DNA form, the CDR3 reads TGTGCCAGCAGCCGGCGGGGGGCCGGGACGCAAGAGACCCAGTACTTC. The rearrangement joins TRBV5-4 to TRBJ2-5, with 8 bases identical to TRBD2. Germline lookup yields CDR1 SGHNT and CDR2 YYREEE (reference sequence). V shed 4 bases, J shed 2 bases, and the junction held 10 bases outside the gene matches. The CDR3 extends over 16 amino acids.

This clone was counted only a few times. The chain recombines TRBV4-3 with TRBJ1-2, with D possibly TRBD1 on 5 matching bases. The CDR3 runs 15 residues. Trimming removed 0 bases at V and 6 bases at J, with 14 bases between. The germline CDR1 and CDR2 sequences are LGHNA and YSLEER. Here the CDR3 reads CASSQETQAFHGYTF. CDR3 nucleotides: TGCGCCAGCAGCCAAGAGACACAGGCTTTCCATGGCTACACCTTC.

The chain has TRBV5-1 and TRBJ2-3, with D possibly TRBD2 on 5 matching bases. Per germline, CDR1 SGHRS and CDR2 YFSETQ. The CDR3 spans 15 residues. V lost 4 bases, J lost 5 bases, and 17 bases lay in between. The chain's CDR3 is CASSNILGLGDTQYF. The CDR3 DNA sequence: TGCGCCAGCAGCAACATTCTCGGACTGGGAGATACGCAGTATTTT.

This clone has just a few counts. The V call is TRBV13, the J call TRBJ1-1; no definite D call. Germline CDR1 and CDR2: PRHDT and FYEKMQ (reference sequence). Trimming left V 5 bases short and J 6 bases short, with 28 bases between. CDR3 length: 18 residues. This chain's CDR3 is CASSLMPRYRERGSEAFF. The CDR3 nucleotides read TGTGCCAGCAGCCTCATGCCCCGGTACCGGGAAAGAGGCTCTGAAGCTTTCTTT.

The V and J genes are TRBV14 and TRBJ2-1; 8 nucleotides align to TRBD1. Germline V gene sequence: CDR1 SGHDN, CDR2 FVKESK. V lost 3 bases, J lost 2 bases, and 6 bases stayed unmatched. The CDR3 covers 16 residues. The CDR3 protein is CASSQEIRGPYNEQFF. In DNA, the CDR3 is TGTGCCAGCAGCCAGGAAATCAGGGGGCCCTACAATGAGCAGTTCTTC.

The V call is TRBV7-9, the J call TRBJ2-5; no firm D call. The end of the DNA fits TRBJ2-7 better, so the J call may be wrong. Germline V CDR1 and CDR2: SEHNR, FQNEAQ (reference sequence). The CDR3 spans 13 residues. CDR3 residues: CASSLLRSYEQYF. DNA of the CDR3: TGTGCCAGCAGCCTGCTGCGGAGCTACGAGCAGTACTTC.

This sequence joins TRBV5-1 and TRBJ1-3, with a possible D match to TRBD1 (6 bases). The germline V gene encodes CDR1 SGHRS and CDR2 YFSETQ. V was cut by 6 bases and J by 0 bases, with 13 bases left in between. CDR3 length: 15 amino acids. CDR3 nucleotide sequence: TGCGCCAGCAAAGGGGACATCAACTCTGGAAACACCATATATTTT. Translating it yields CASKGDINSGNTIYF.

The chain links TRBV30 to TRBJ2-7; possible D gene TRBD2, 6 bases. The CDR3 contains 14 residues. In germline, CDR1 is GTSNPN, CDR2 SVGIG (reference sequence). V lost 1 base and J 0 bases, leaving 10 bases between the germline ends. The CDR3 spells CAWSGGASSYEQYF. The CDR3 DNA reads TGTGCCTGGAGTGGCGGGGCAAGCTCCTACGAGCAGTACTTC.